One and the same sample provided the 19 T cell receptor beta chains below, sequenced in a study of T cells expressing NK-cell markers. From its re-call of the 5' RACE reads, TCRdb lists each CDR3 protein once, without DNA. This table lists under 600,000 distinct CDR3 sequences. Material: blood T cells: a sorted CD56 or NKG2C T cell subset, CD4+ or CD8+ T cells, or bulk PBMC T cells (not recorded which). These receptors were collected from a woman aged 45-65 years in good health.

The chain links TRBV19 to TRBJ1-1. The CDR3 sequence is 15 residues long. Germline V gene sequence: CDR1 LNHDA, CDR2 SQIVND (reference sequence). The CDR3 reads CASSFLSGENTEAFF.

The gene calls are TRBV7-6 and TRBJ2-1; the TCRdb call, TRBD2, lacks DNA for checking. The CDR3 runs to 13 residues. CDR1 and CDR2 from the germline V gene are SGHVS and FNYEAQ. CDR3 region: CASSSGTSGRGFF.

The CDR3 here is CSASRRELRTDTQYF. The chain uses TRBV20-1 and TRBJ2-3; TCRdb calls TRBD2, which cannot be checked without DNA. The CDR3 runs 15 residues. Germline V gene data show CDR1 as DFQATT and CDR2 as SNEGSKA (reference sequence).

The V and J genes are TRBV27 and TRBJ2-4; the TCRdb D gene call, TRBD2, has no DNA to confirm it. The CDR3 runs to 14 residues. Germline loops: CDR1 MNHEY, CDR2 SMNVEV (reference sequence). CDR3 loop: CASSFQREYGIQYF.

This chain links TRBV7-3 with TRBJ2-2. CDR1 is SGHTA and CDR2 is FQGTGA in the germline V gene. The CDR3 covers 14 residues. The CDR3 here is CASSLTRDAGELFF.

The J gene is TRBJ2-1, the V gene TRBV12-5; no DNA is available, so the TRBD1 call from TCRdb remains unchecked. Germline loops: CDR1 LGHNT, CDR2 FRNRAP. This CDR3 comprises 14 residues. This CDR3 reads CASGLSHREAEQFF.

The gene calls are TRBV29-1 and TRBJ2-1. From germline, CDR1 is SQVTM and CDR2 ANQGSEA. This CDR3 has 14 residues. CDR3 sequence reads: CSGAGLASYNEQFF.

The CDR3 reads CASSPGLPYRTNEKLFF. The chain uses TRBV4-1 and TRBJ1-4. Looked up from germline, CDR1 is MGHRA and CDR2 is YSYEKL. This CDR3 comprises 17 residues.

The V and J genes are TRBV6-5 and TRBJ1-2. CDR3 length equals 13 residues. Per germline, CDR1 MNHEY and CDR2 SVGAGI. CDR3 sequence reads: CASHPSGNYGYTF.

The chain employs TRBV12-5 and TRBJ2-3; TCRdb picks TRBD2, but there is no DNA to check that call. CDR1 LGHNT and CDR2 FRNRAP come from the germline V gene. The CDR3 is made up of 15 amino acids. The CDR3 protein is CASGRLLASGDTQYF. The complete variable domain, with remaining parts taken from reference TRBV12-5 and TRBJ2-3, reads DARVTQTPRHKVTEMGQEVTMRCQPILGHNTVFWYRQTMMQGLELLAYFRNRAPLDDSGMPKDRFSAEMPDATLATLKIQPSEPRDSAVYFCASGRLLASGDTQYFGPGTRLTVL.

This rearrangement joins TRBV10-3 to TRBJ2-7; TCRdb gives TRBD1 as the D gene, but with no DNA this cannot be confirmed. The CDR3 has 13 amino acids. The germline gives CDR1 ENHRY, CDR2 SYGVKD. CDR3 sequence reads: CATGTADPYEQYF.

This sequence joins TRBV15 and TRBJ1-4. This CDR3 is 15 amino acids long. Germline loops: CDR1 LNHNV, CDR2 YYDKDF (reference sequence). CDR3 region: CATSREQLTNEKLFF.

The chain combines TRBV20-1 with TRBJ2-3; absent DNA, TCRdb's TRBD2 call cannot be checked. The CDR3 is made up of 16 amino acids. The germline CDR1 and CDR2 sequences are DFQATT and SNEGSKA (reference sequence). CDR3 amino acids: CSATGRLAGTVDTQYF.

V and J are TRBV5-1 and TRBJ1-1; there is no DNA to check the TCRdb D call of TRBD1. Germline lookup yields CDR1 SGHRS and CDR2 YFSETQ. The length of the CDR3 is 15 residues. CDR3 protein: CASSLLWDPNTEAFF.

J is TRBJ2-3 and V is TRBV12-3 or TRBV12-4. The CDR3 has 14 amino acids. The CDR3 sequence is CASTSSLGSDTQYF.

The rearrangement joins TRBV7-2 to TRBJ1-2; TCRdb reports TRBD1, a call that lacks DNA to check it against. The CDR3 consists of 15 residues. Germline CDR1 is SGHTA and CDR2 is FQGNSA. The CDR3 loop is CASSTSSGTGEGYTF.

The chain couples TRBV5-1 to TRBJ2-2; the D call from TCRdb, TRBD1, cannot be confirmed without DNA. Germline V lookup: CDR1 SGHRS, CDR2 YFSETQ. The CDR3 is made up of 15 amino acids. CDR3 sequence: CASSRPGQGAGELFF.

This rearrangement joins TRBV12-3 or TRBV12-4 to TRBJ1-3. This CDR3 region has 16 residues. The CDR3 here is CASSLAARASGNTIYF.

The chain joins TRBV12-3 or TRBV12-4 to TRBJ2-2; TCRdb returns TRBD1, unconfirmable since there is no DNA. The CDR3 covers 16 residues. The CDR3 loop is CASSFGAGGQHRELFF.